A single sample gave rise to the 26 T cell receptor beta chains below, sequenced in a study of blood T cell repertoires in COVID-19. TCRdb's table, derived via immunoSEQ multiplex PCR, lists solely in-frame clones and lacks some. The sample lists about 120,000 clones, about 82% occurring once. Sequencing used peripheral blood. All receptors derive from a man in his fifties or sixties with active or convalescent COVID-19.

CDR3 in amino acids: CAISSSGRAMSEQFF. CDR3 DNA: TGTGCCATCTCTTCTAGCGGGAGGGCCATGAGTGAGCAGTTCTTC. The V call is TRBV19, the J call TRBJ2-1; 12 nucleotides line up with TRBD2. J lost 9 bases, V lost 10 bases, and 13 bases had no gene match. The CDR3 sequence is 15 residues long. In germline, CDR1 is LNHDA, CDR2 SQIVND (reference sequence).

The gene calls are TRBV9 and TRBJ2-1; D is perhaps TRBD1 (5 bases). The length of the CDR3 is 13 residues. V gave up 4 bases and J gave up 7 bases, with 12 bases separating them. Germline CDR1 reads SGDLS; CDR2 reads YYNGEE. This CDR3 is CASSLQSGNEQFF. As DNA, the CDR3 is TGTGCCAGCAGCCTACAGTCAGGGAATGAGCAGTTCTTC.

This chain joins TRBV7-2 and TRBJ2-3, with D tentatively TRBD2 (5 bases). The CDR3 has 15 residues. Trimming shortened V by 5 bases and J by 5 bases, and 17 bases separated the two germline ends. Germline V CDR1 and CDR2: SGHTA, FQGNSA. CDR3 bases: TGTGCCAGCAGCCCGAGCGGCTTCAAAGGAGATACGCAGTATTTT. It yields the protein CASSPSGFKGDTQYF.

The chain couples TRBV28 to TRBJ2-1, with 12 bases that match TRBD2. The CDR3 runs to 15 residues. Losses at the gene ends were 6 bases for V and 10 bases for J; bases not matched to a gene: 10. CDR1 MDHEN and CDR2 SYDVKM come from the germline V gene. The CDR3 region has the DNA TGTGCCAGCAGCAGCCTAGCGGGAGGGCCGAGGGAGCAGTTCTTC. Translated, it gives CASSSLAGGPREQFF.

This chain connects TRBV7-9 to TRBJ1-2; TRBD1 aligns across 7 bases. The V segment lost 4 bases and the J segment 5 bases; nucleotides outside the gene matches: 4. The CDR3 is 13 amino acids. Germline values: CDR1 SEHNR, CDR2 FQNEAQ (reference sequence). The CDR3 bases are TGTGCCAGCAGCTCCCAGACAGGGTATGGCTACACCTTC. This codes for CASSSQTGYGYTF. The variable domain in full, completed from reference TRBV7-9 and TRBJ1-2, reads DTGVSQNPRHKITKRGQNVTFRCDPISEHNRLYWYRQTLGQGPEFLTYFQNEAQLEKSRLLSDRFSAERPKGSFSTLEIQRTEQGDSAMYLCASSSQTGYGYTFGSGTRLTVV.

V and J are TRBV5-1 and TRBJ2-2; D is perhaps TRBD2 (6 bases). The CDR3 loop spans 17 amino acids. Trimming took 1 base from V and 2 from J, leaving 15 bases between them. Germline CDR1 is SGHRS and CDR2 is YFSETQ. The CDR3 region has the DNA TGCGCCAGCAGCTTGTATCTCGCTAGCGCAAACACCGGGGAGCTGTTTTTT. This gives the protein CASSLYLASANTGELFF.

The chain employs TRBV4-2 and TRBJ2-2, with D possibly TRBD1 on 5 matching bases. V was cut by 0 bases and J by 2 bases, with 7 bases left in between. The CDR3 runs to 15 residues. Germline CDR1 LGHNA, CDR2 YNFKEQ. The CDR3 nucleotides read TGTGCCAGCAGCCAAGAGCAGGGCAACACCGGGGAGCTGTTTTTT. Its translation: CASSQEQGNTGELFF.

This chain connects TRBV9 to TRBJ2-3; 12 bases map to TRBD2. V shed 0 bases and J 0 bases; nucleotides not matched to a gene: 2. The V gene's germline CDR1 is SGDLS and CDR2 YYNGEE. The CDR3 length is 17 residues. The CDR3, as DNA: TGTGCCAGCAGCGTAGTCGGGACTAGCGGGAGCACAGATACGCAGTATTTT. It codes for CASSVVGTSGSTDTQYF.

The CDR3 nucleotides read TGCGCCAGCAGCTTGGATGGGACAGGAGGGACTCGGGATACGCAGTATTTT. It translates to CASSLDGTGGTRDTQYF. This chain links TRBV5-1 with TRBJ2-3; 8 nucleotides line up with TRBD1. The CDR3 consists of 17 residues. The germline V gene has CDR1 SGHRS and CDR2 YFSETQ. After removal of 0 bases from V and 6 bases from J, the junction contained 12 bases not matched to a gene.

The genes are TRBV18 and TRBJ2-5; possible D gene TRBD1, 5 bases. This CDR3 has 15 residues. V was clipped by 1 base and J by 5 bases, with 14 bases between them. The germline V gene has CDR1 KGHSH and CDR2 LQKENI. CDR3 nucleotides: TGTGCCAGCTCACCACTGGGTGGGCAGGGTGAGACCCAGTACTTC. Translating it yields CASSPLGGQGETQYF.

The chain couples TRBV7-9 to TRBJ1-1, with D possibly matching TRBD1 (5 bases). CDR1 and CDR2 from the germline V gene are SEHNR and FQNEAQ (reference sequence). Trimming left V 4 bases short and J 11 bases short, with 17 bases between. The CDR3 contains 13 residues. In nucleotides, the CDR3 is TGTGCCAGCAGCTCCGAAAGTGGACACAGGGCTTTCTTT. Translating gives CASSSESGHRAFF.

The V and J genes are TRBV18 and TRBJ1-1; possibly TRBD1 for D (5 bases). Germline V CDR1 and CDR2: KGHSH, LQKENI. The V and J ends lost 1 base and 4 bases respectively, with 10 bases between them. The CDR3 is 14 residues long. This chain's CDR3 is CASSPLAGGTEAFF. The CDR3 bases are TGTGCCAGCTCACCACTAGCGGGGGGCACTGAAGCTTTCTTT.

This clone was recorded only once. This chain links TRBV11-3 with TRBJ2-7, with 8 bases fitting TRBD2. This CDR3 is 15 amino acids long. J was trimmed by 1 base and V by 0 bases; bases with no gene match: 2. Per the germline V gene, CDR1 is SGHNT and CDR2 is YENEEA. CDR3 loop: CASSLDSGSSYEQYF. Written as DNA, the CDR3 is TGTGCCAGCAGCTTAGACAGCGGGAGTTCCTACGAGCAGTACTTC.

The chain carries TRBV3-1 (or the pseudogene TRBV3-2) and TRBJ2-1; TRBD2 matches at 8 bases. The junction had 10 bases not matched to a gene; V was cut back by 0 bases and J by 3 bases. The CDR3 length is 18 residues. Germline V gene sequence: CDR1 LGHDT, CDR2 YNNKEL (reference sequence). Written as DNA, the CDR3 is TGTGCCAGCAGCCAAGATTGGTCAGGGACTAGAGTCTACAATGAGCAGTTCTTC. This sequence encodes CASSQDWSGTRVYNEQFF.

The sample holds a few counts of this clone. The chain uses TRBV28 and TRBJ2-7; 9 bases match TRBD2. Losses at the gene ends were 3 bases for V and 7 bases for J; bases not matched to a gene: 10. The CDR3 totals 15 residues. Germline loops: CDR1 MDHEN, CDR2 SYDVKM. The CDR3 DNA is TGTGCCAGCAGTTTGGCGGGAGGGCCGTTTCAGGAGCAGTACTTC. Protein product: CASSLAGGPFQEQYF.

V and J are TRBV18 and TRBJ2-2, with 8 bases aligning to TRBD2. The CDR3 extends over 16 amino acids. Per germline, CDR1 KGHSH and CDR2 LQKENI. The J segment lost 1 base and the V segment lost 6 bases, leaving 7 bases of the junction unmatched. In DNA form, the CDR3 reads TGTGCCAGCTCCAAGGAGGGACTAGGGAACACCGGGGAGCTGTTTTTT. It encodes CASSKEGLGNTGELFF. The variable domain in full, completed from reference TRBV18 and TRBJ2-2, reads NAGVMQNPRHLVRRRGQEARLRCSPMKGHSHVYWYRQLPEEGLKFMVYLQKENIIDESGMPKERFSAEFPKEGPSILRIQQVVRGDSAAYFCASSKEGLGNTGELFFGEGSRLTVL.

This chain joins TRBV3-1 (or the pseudogene TRBV3-2) and TRBJ1-3; D may be TRBD1 (5 bases). The germline gives CDR1 LGHDT, CDR2 YNNKEL (reference sequence). The length of the CDR3 is 14 residues. V shed 5 bases and J shed 0 bases, with 8 bases lying between them. CDR3 protein: CASSGHLSGNTIYF. The CDR3 nucleotides read TGTGCCAGCAGCGGACACCTCTCTGGAAACACCATATATTTT.

The chain recombines TRBV7-2 with TRBJ2-3; tentative D call: TRBD1 (6 bases). The CDR3 consists of 16 residues. V was clipped by 1 base and J by 3 bases, with 14 bases between them. Germline CDR1 is SGHTA and CDR2 is FQGNSA. This chain's CDR3 is CASSLVSTQGTDTQYF. As DNA, the CDR3 is TGTGCCAGCAGCTTAGTTAGCACCCAGGGGACAGATACGCAGTATTTT. Full variable domain (missing parts from reference TRBV7-2 and TRBJ2-3): GAGVSQSPSNKVTEKGKDVELRCDPISGHTALYWYRQSLGQGLEFLIYFQGNSAPDKSGLPSDRFSAERTGGSVSTLTIQRTQQEDSAVYLCASSLVSTQGTDTQYFGPGTRLTVL.

This clone was seen once. The rearrangement joins TRBV6-5 to TRBJ2-1, with D possibly matching TRBD2 (5 bases). The CDR3 is made up of 12 amino acids. Germline CDR1 reads MNHEY; CDR2 reads SVGAGI. V was trimmed by 6 bases and J by 7 bases, leaving 10 bases between them. CDR3 DNA: TGTGCCAGCAGCCGCACGGGGAATGAGCAGTTCTTC. Protein: CASSRTGNEQFF.

The chain employs TRBV10-3 and TRBJ2-1; 14 positions agree with TRBD2. V dropped 2 bases and J dropped 4; count of bases not matched to a gene: 4. CDR3 length: 17 residues. In germline, CDR1 is ENHRY, CDR2 SYGVKD. The CDR3 sequence: CAISEPGTSGSYNEQFF. CDR3 nucleotide sequence: TGTGCCATCAGTGAGCCAGGGACTAGCGGGAGTTACAATGAGCAGTTCTTC.

This clone was seen just once. The V and J genes are TRBV9 and TRBJ1-1; no clear D gene. Between the trimmed V and J ends, which lost 2 bases and 3 bases, there was a span of 14 bases. This CDR3 is built from 15 residues. Germline lookup yields CDR1 SGDLS and CDR2 YYNGEE. The CDR3 region is CASSVSLDSDTEAFF. In DNA form, the CDR3 reads TGTGCCAGCAGCGTTTCCCTCGATTCGGACACTGAAGCTTTCTTT.

The gene calls are TRBV7-2 and TRBJ2-1; D is perhaps TRBD2 (6 bases). Trimming removed 1 base at V and 3 bases at J, with 10 bases between. The CDR3 is 15 amino acids. Per germline, CDR1 SGHTA and CDR2 FQGNSA. The CDR3 reads CASSLDAGFYNEQFF. The CDR3, as DNA: TGTGCCAGCAGCTTAGACGCGGGATTCTACAATGAGCAGTTCTTC.

The CDR3 spells CASSLKQGWDQPQHF. The DNA of the CDR3 is TGCGCCAGCAGCTTGAAACAGGGATGGGACCAGCCCCAGCATTTT. The chain uses TRBV5-1 and TRBJ1-5, with TRBD1 as a possible D gene (6 bases). The V gene's germline CDR1 is SGHRS and CDR2 YFSETQ. Deletions cut 1 base from V and 7 bases from J, with 15 bases between. CDR3 length: 15 amino acids.

This chain connects TRBV7-6 to TRBJ2-1; tentatively, D is TRBD2 (5 bases). The germline V gene has CDR1 SGHVS and CDR2 FNYEAQ. V was pared by 1 base and J by 3 bases, with 10 bases between. The CDR3 consists of 15 residues. This chain's CDR3 is CASSLVTGFYNEQFF. CDR3 coding DNA: TGTGCCAGCAGCTTAGTTACGGGATTCTACAATGAGCAGTTCTTC.

This clone was found once. This chain uses TRBV2 with TRBJ2-7, with 7 bases that match TRBD1. Trimming took 8 bases from V and 4 from J; bases not matched to a gene: 5. CDR1 is SNHLY and CDR2 is FYNNEI in the germline V gene. There are 12 residues in the CDR3. The CDR3 is CASLRDRYEQYF. In nucleotides, the CDR3 is TGTGCCAGCCTACGGGACAGATACGAGCAGTACTTC.

The chain carries TRBV3-1 (or the pseudogene TRBV3-2) and TRBJ1-4, with TRBD1 as a possible D gene (6 bases). Germline CDR1 LGHDT, CDR2 YNNKEL (reference sequence). Between the trimmed V and J ends, which lost 3 bases and 2 bases, there was a span of 7 bases. The CDR3 covers 14 residues. CDR3 amino acids: CASSHRGTNEKLFF. CDR3 bases: TGTGCCAGCAGCCACAGGGGCACTAATGAAAAACTGTTTTTT.